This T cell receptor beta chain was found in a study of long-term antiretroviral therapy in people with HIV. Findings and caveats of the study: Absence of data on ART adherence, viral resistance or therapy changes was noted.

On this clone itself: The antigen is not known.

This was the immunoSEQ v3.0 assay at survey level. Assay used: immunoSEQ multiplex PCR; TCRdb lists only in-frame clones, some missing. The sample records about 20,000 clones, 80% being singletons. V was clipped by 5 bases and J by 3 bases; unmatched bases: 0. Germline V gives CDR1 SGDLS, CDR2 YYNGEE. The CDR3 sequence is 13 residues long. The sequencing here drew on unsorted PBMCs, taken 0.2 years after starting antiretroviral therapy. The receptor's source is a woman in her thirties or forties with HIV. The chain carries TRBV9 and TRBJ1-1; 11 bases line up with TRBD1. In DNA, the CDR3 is TGTGCCAGCAGGGGACAGGGGGACACTGAAGCTTTCTTT. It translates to CASRGQGDTEAFF. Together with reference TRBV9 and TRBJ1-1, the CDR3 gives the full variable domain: DSGVTQTPKHLITATGQRVTLRCSPRSGDLSVYWYQQSLDQGLQFLIQYYNGEERAKGNILERFSAQQFPDLHSELNLSSLELGDSALYFCASRGQGDTEAFFGQGTRLTVV.